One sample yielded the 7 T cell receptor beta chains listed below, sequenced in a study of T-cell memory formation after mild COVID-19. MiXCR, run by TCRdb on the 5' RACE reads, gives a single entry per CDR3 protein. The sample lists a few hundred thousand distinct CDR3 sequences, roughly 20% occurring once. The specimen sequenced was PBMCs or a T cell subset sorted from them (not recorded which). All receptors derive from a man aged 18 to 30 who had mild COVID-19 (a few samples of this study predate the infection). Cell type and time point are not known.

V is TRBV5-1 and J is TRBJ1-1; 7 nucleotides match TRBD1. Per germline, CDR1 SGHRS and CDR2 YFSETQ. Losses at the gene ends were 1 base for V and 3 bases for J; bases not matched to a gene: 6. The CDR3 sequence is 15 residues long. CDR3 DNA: TGCGCCAGCAGCTTGTGGACAGGAAGGGACACTGAAGCTTTCTTT. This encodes CASSLWTGRDTEAFF.

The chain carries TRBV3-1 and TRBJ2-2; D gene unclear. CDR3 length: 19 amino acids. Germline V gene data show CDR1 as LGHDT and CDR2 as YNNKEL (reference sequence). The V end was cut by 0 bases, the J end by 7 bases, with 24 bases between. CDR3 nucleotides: TGTGCCAGCAGCCAAGATACGGCACTCAACTGGCTATCTATCGGGGAGCTGTTTTTT. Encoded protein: CASSQDTALNWLSIGELFF.

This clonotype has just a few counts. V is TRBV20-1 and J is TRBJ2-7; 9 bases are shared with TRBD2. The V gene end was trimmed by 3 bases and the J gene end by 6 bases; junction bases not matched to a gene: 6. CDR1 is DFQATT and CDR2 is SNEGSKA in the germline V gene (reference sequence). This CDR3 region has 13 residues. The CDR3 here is CSASLAGFVEQYF. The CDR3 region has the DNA TGCAGTGCTAGCCTAGCGGGGTTTGTCGAGCAGTACTTC.

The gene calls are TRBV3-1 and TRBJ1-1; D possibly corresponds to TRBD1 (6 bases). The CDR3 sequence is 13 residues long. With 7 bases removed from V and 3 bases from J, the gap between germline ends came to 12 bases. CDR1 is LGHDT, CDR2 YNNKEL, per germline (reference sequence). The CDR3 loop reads CASMKQGYTEAFF. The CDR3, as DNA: TGTGCCAGCATGAAACAGGGTTACACTGAAGCTTTCTTT.

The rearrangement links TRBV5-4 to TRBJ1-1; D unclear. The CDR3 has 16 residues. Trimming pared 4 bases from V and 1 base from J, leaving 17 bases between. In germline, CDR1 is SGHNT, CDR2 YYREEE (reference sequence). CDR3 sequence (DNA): TGTGCCAGCAGCCCTCCCGGATTCCACCAGAACACTGAAGCTTTCTTT. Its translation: CASSPPGFHQNTEAFF.

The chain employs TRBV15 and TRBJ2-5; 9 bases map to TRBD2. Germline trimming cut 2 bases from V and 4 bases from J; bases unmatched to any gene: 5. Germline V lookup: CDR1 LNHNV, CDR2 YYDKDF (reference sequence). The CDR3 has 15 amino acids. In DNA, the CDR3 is TGTGCCACCAGCAGACAGCGGGGGGTCGCAGAGACCCAGTACTTC. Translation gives CATSRQRGVAETQYF.

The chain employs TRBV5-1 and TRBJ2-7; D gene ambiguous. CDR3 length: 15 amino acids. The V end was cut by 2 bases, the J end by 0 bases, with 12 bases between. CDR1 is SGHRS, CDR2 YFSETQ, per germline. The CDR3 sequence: CASSLRTPSSYEQYF. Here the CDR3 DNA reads TGCGCCAGCAGCTTAAGGACCCCGAGCTCCTACGAGCAGTACTTC.